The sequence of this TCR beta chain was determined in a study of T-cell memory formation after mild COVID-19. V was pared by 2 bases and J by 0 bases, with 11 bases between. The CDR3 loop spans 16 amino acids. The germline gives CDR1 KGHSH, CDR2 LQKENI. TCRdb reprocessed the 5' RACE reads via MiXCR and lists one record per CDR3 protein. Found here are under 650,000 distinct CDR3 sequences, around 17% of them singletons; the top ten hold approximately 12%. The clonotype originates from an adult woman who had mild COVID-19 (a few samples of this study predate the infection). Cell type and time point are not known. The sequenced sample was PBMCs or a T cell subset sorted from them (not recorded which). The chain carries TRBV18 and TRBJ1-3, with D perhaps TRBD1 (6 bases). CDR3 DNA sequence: TGTGCCAGCTCACCAGGGACAACTACCTCTGGAAACACCATATATTTT. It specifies CASSPGTTTSGNTIYF. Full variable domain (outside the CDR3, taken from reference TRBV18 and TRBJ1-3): NAGVMQNPRHLVRRRGQEARLRCSPMKGHSHVYWYRQLPEEGLKFMVYLQKENIIDESGMPKERFSAEFPKEGPSILRIQQVVRGDSAAYFCASSPGTTTSGNTIYFGEGSWLTVV.